This entry lists 23 T cell receptor beta chains sequenced from one sample in a study of early T cells in non-severe SARS-CoV-2 infection. TCRdb fed the 5' RACE reads into MiXCR, producing one record per CDR3 protein. The sample has about 69,000 distinct CDR3 sequences, around 15% seen once; the top ten hold over 11%. Sequencing input: whole blood. The receptors stem from an adult who was a healthcare worker with PCR-confirmed SARS-CoV-2 infection or an uninfected control (not recorded which).

This rearrangement joins TRBV2 to TRBJ1-2; D unclear. From germline, CDR1 is SNHLY and CDR2 FYNNEI. The CDR3 has 13 residues. V shed 6 bases and J shed 2 bases, with 10 bases lying between them. CDR3: CASRYNRNYGYTF. CDR3 DNA sequence: TGTGCCAGCAGGTATAACAGAAACTATGGCTACACCTTC.

J is TRBJ1-1 and V is TRBV29-1; D ambiguous. Germline loops: CDR1 SQVTM, CDR2 ANQGSEA. Trimming cost V 7 bases and J 0 bases, with 12 bases left between them. This CDR3 comprises 13 residues. CDR3 protein: CSATTGMNTEAFF. In DNA form, the CDR3 reads TGCAGCGCCACGACTGGAATGAACACTGAAGCTTTCTTT.

This clonotype showed up many times. Written as DNA, the CDR3 is TGCAGTGCTAGAGAATTGGGAGCGCCTGGGGCCAACGTCCTGACTTTC. Residues: CSARELGAPGANVLTF. The V call is TRBV20-1, the J call TRBJ2-6; tentative D call: TRBD2 (5 bases). V was pared by 0 bases and J by 2 bases, with 11 bases between. CDR1 DFQATT and CDR2 SNEGSKA come from the germline V gene (reference sequence). The length of the CDR3 is 16 residues.

The chain carries TRBV19 and TRBJ2-1; D might be TRBD1 (7 bases). The CDR3 contains 15 residues. CDR1 and CDR2 (germline): LNHDA, SQIVND (reference sequence). V was pared by 5 bases and J by 8 bases, with 19 bases between. CDR3 sequence (DNA): TGTGCCAGTAGTTCCAGGGCGGGACAGTTGGATGAGCAGTTCTTC. Translating it yields CASSSRAGQLDEQFF.

The chain uses TRBV3-1 and TRBJ2-1; a possible D gene is TRBD1 (6 bases). Germline V gene data show CDR1 as LGHDT and CDR2 as YNNKEL (reference sequence). There are 15 residues in the CDR3. Trimming shortened V by 3 bases and J by 7 bases, and 16 bases separated the two germline ends. The CDR3 sequence is CASSQSPGHGNEQFF. CDR3 sequence (DNA): TGTGCCAGCAGCCAGTCCCCGGGACATGGGAATGAGCAGTTCTTC.

This clonotype was observed once. This chain connects TRBV4-2 to TRBJ1-5; maybe TRBD1 (5 bases). Germline V gene data show CDR1 as LGHNA and CDR2 as YNFKEQ. Trimming removed 0 bases at V and 7 bases at J, with 13 bases between. The CDR3 contains 15 residues. CDR3 residues: CASSQEGSRGQPQHF. DNA for the CDR3: TGTGCCAGCAGCCAAGAGGGCAGTAGGGGACAGCCCCAGCATTTT.

This rearrangement joins TRBV7-3 to TRBJ2-1; weak D call: TRBD2 (5 bases). Germline lookup yields CDR1 SGHTA and CDR2 FQGTGA. The CDR3 has 14 amino acids. Trimming pared 3 bases from V and 8 bases from J, leaving 14 bases between. For the CDR3, the DNA is TGTGCCAGCAGCTTGGGTCCTAGCTCCCATGAGCAGTTCTTC. Protein product: CASSLGPSSHEQFF.

The chain employs TRBV5-1 and TRBJ2-7, with D possibly TRBD1 on 6 matching bases. The CDR3 contains 15 residues. Trimming took off 0 bases at V and 2 bases at J, with 12 bases between the two ends. In germline, CDR1 is SGHRS, CDR2 YFSETQ. CDR3 coding DNA: TGCGCCAGCAGCTTGGAAGGGGGACAACCCTACGAGCAGTACTTC. Its protein product is CASSLEGGQPYEQYF.

The chain joins TRBV20-1 to TRBJ2-7; D is perhaps TRBD2 (5 bases). Germline V gene lookup returns CDR1 DFQATT and CDR2 SNEGSKA (reference sequence). The CDR3 sequence is 16 residues long. Deletions cut 3 bases from V and 0 bases from J, with 18 bases between. As DNA, the CDR3 is TGCAGTGCTAGGGAGACGAGCGGTCGTAGCTCCTACGAGCAGTACTTC. This translates into CSARETSGRSSYEQYF.

The chain is built from TRBV21-1 and TRBJ2-3. TRBV21-1 is reported as a pseudogene. The CDR3 runs to 14 residues. For the CDR3, the DNA is TGTGCCAGCAGCCAAGCTAGACAAAAAGATACGCAGTATTTT. Residues: CASSQARQKDTQYF.

V and J are TRBV5-1 and TRBJ2-2; no reliable D call. The CDR3 consists of 16 residues. Trimming removed 0 bases from V and 1 base from J, with 10 bases in between. The germline CDR1 and CDR2 sequences are SGHRS and YFSETQ. The CDR3 here is CASSLESSLNTGELFF. In DNA, the CDR3 is TGCGCCAGCAGCTTGGAGAGTAGCTTGAACACCGGGGAGCTGTTTTTT.

This chain links TRBV18 with TRBJ1-3, with D uncertain. Germline CDR1 reads KGHSH; CDR2 reads LQKENI. There are 17 residues in the CDR3. Deletions cut 0 bases from V and 2 bases from J, with 14 bases between. The CDR3 region is CASSPPSGRAAGNTIYF. In DNA, the CDR3 is TGTGCCAGCTCACCACCAAGCGGCCGAGCCGCTGGAAACACCATATATTTT.

This clonotype was counted a few times. This sequence joins TRBV7-9 and TRBJ2-1, with 8 bases that match TRBD1. Germline assignment: CDR1 SEHNR and CDR2 FQNEAQ (reference sequence). The CDR3 is made up of 13 amino acids. V was clipped by 4 bases and J by 7 bases; unmatched bases: 3. The chain's CDR3 is CASSSDRENEQFF. CDR3 nucleotides: TGTGCCAGCAGCTCGGACAGGGAGAATGAGCAGTTCTTC. The full variable domain, with the rest looked up from reference TRBV7-9 and TRBJ2-1, is DTGVSQNPRHKITKRGQNVTFRCDPISEHNRLYWYRQTLGQGPEFLTYFQNEAQLEKSRLLSDRFSAERPKGSFSTLEIQRTEQGDSAMYLCASSSDRENEQFFGPGTRLTVL.

The chain joins TRBV7-9 to TRBJ1-5; 9 nucleotides line up with TRBD1. V shed 6 bases, J shed 4 bases, and the junction held 7 bases outside the gene matches. Germline V gene data show CDR1 as SEHNR and CDR2 as FQNEAQ (reference sequence). This CDR3 contains 15 residues. The CDR3 protein is CASSPQGAGNQPQHF. The DNA for the CDR3 is TGTGCCAGCAGTCCACAGGGGGCTGGTAATCAGCCCCAGCATTTT.

The chain is built from TRBV12-3 or TRBV12-4 and TRBJ2-7; D perhaps matches TRBD2 (5 bases). The CDR3 is made up of 13 amino acids. V lost 6 bases and J lost 7, with 16 bases in between. The CDR3 loop is CASRTAGGGEQYF. The CDR3 DNA is TGTGCCAGCAGGACGGCAGGAGGTGGAGAGCAGTACTTC.

The V call is TRBV7-3, the J call TRBJ2-2, with D possibly matching TRBD1 (6 bases). Trimming shortened V by 3 bases and J by 0 bases, and 11 bases separated the two germline ends. CDR3 length equals 16 residues. CDR1 and CDR2 (germline): SGHTA, FQGTGA. The CDR3 protein is CASSFGTPANTGELFF. The CDR3, as DNA: TGTGCCAGCAGCTTTGGGACACCAGCGAACACCGGGGAGCTGTTTTTT.

The chain joins TRBV6-5 to TRBJ1-4; D gene ambiguous. This CDR3 spans 13 amino acids. The V gene's germline CDR1 is MNHEY and CDR2 SVGAGI. Trimming left V 5 bases short and J 11 bases short, with 15 bases between. The CDR3 DNA is TGTGCCAGCAGTCAAACGGTGGGAGGGAAACTGTTTTTT. Translating gives CASSQTVGGKLFF.

V gene TRBV4-2 combines with J gene TRBJ1-1; D may be TRBD1 (6 bases). The CDR3 consists of 14 residues. CDR1 is LGHNA, CDR2 YNFKEQ, per germline. The germline V and J ends were trimmed by 0 bases and 5 bases, with 10 bases remaining between them. This CDR3 reads CASSQDRGGTEAFF. In DNA form, the CDR3 reads TGTGCCAGCAGCCAAGACAGGGGTGGGACTGAAGCTTTCTTT.

The V call is TRBV10-3, the J call TRBJ1-1; unclear D gene. Germline CDR1 ENHRY, CDR2 SYGVKD. With 0 bases removed from V and 5 bases from J, the gap between germline ends came to 10 bases. The CDR3 has 14 amino acids. The CDR3 region has the DNA TGTGCCATCAGTGAGTCGAGGGTTGAGACTGAAGCTTTCTTT. Residues: CAISESRVETEAFF.

This clonotype was counted between two and nine times. The V call is TRBV24-1, the J call TRBJ2-3; D unclear. Germline-derived CDR1 and CDR2 are KGHDR and SFDVKD. V gave up 5 bases and J gave up 2 bases, with 4 bases separating them. CDR3 length equals 12 residues. CDR3 DNA: TGTGCCACCAGTGGGGTCACAGATACGCAGTATTTT. This encodes CATSGVTDTQYF.

This clonotype was counted many times. The gene calls are TRBV29-1 and TRBJ2-1; 7 positions agree with TRBD1. The CDR3 spans 14 residues. V lost 7 bases, J lost 4 bases, and 10 bases stayed unmatched. Germline CDR1 and CDR2: SQVTM and ANQGSEA. In nucleotides, the CDR3 is TGCAGCGCGAGTCCGGCAGGGGGTTACAATGAGCAGTTCTTC. It yields the protein CSASPAGGYNEQFF.

The DNA for the CDR3 is TGCGCCAGCAGCTGGCTACAGGGGAGGAATGAGCAGTTCTTC. Translated: CASSWLQGRNEQFF. The V gene is TRBV5-1, the J gene TRBJ2-1; tentatively, D is TRBD1 (7 bases). In germline, CDR1 is SGHRS, CDR2 YFSETQ. Trimming took off 3 bases at V and 7 bases at J, with 14 bases between the two ends. The CDR3 consists of 14 residues.

A few counts support this clonotype. This chain links TRBV7-2 with TRBJ2-5; 14 nucleotides line up with TRBD2. Trimming removed 5 bases from V and 5 bases from J; junction bases left unmatched: 4. The germline V gene has CDR1 SGHTA and CDR2 FQGNSA. This CDR3 comprises 15 residues. The CDR3 DNA follows: TGTGCCAGCAGCATGACTAGCGGGGGGGCTGAGACCCAGTACTTC. Its translation: CASSMTSGGAETQYF.